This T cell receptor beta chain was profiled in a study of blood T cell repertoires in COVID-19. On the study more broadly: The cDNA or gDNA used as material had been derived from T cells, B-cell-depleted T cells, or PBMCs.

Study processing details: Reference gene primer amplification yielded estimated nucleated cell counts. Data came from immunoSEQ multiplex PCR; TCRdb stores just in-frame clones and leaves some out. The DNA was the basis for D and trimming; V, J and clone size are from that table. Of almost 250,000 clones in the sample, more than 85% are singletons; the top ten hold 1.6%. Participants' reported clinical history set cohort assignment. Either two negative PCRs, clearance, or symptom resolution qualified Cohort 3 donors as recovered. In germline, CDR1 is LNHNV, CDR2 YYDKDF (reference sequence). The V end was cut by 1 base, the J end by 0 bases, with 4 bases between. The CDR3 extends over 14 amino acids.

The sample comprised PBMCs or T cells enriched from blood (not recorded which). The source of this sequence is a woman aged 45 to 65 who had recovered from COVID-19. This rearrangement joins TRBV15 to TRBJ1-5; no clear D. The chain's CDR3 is CATSRASSNQPQHF. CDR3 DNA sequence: TGTGCCACCAGCAGAGCGTCTAGCAATCAGCCCCAGCATTTT.